The clone carrying this TCR beta chain was detected only a few times. Its specificity is not known. These data originate in a study of human T cells and chemical hapten exposure. Documented time point: pre-sensitization, week 0. Treatment: therapeutic diphenylcyclopropenone sensitization with weekly scalp DPC. One entry per CDR3 protein, called by TCRdb with MiXCR from the RACE reads. The sample records approximately 400,000 distinct CDR3 sequences, approximately 5% being singletons. The CDR3 has 13 residues. Germline V gene data show CDR1 as MNHNY and CDR2 as SVGAGI (reference sequence). The ends were cut back, 2 bases at V and 7 bases at J, with 6 bases in the middle. Study-level points and caveats: With regard to DPC sensitization, TCRs above 1 in 1000 frequency did not change.

The receptor comes from a woman between 45 and 65 years old with alopecia areata. Some clones in this sample may be carry-over from other donors' samples. The rearrangement joins TRBV6-6 to TRBJ1-6; D is unclear. This specimen consisted of whole blood, obtained in connection with sensitization to the hapten diphenylcyclopropenone (DPC). CDR3 region: CASSYRENSPLHF. CDR3 coding DNA: TGTGCCAGCAGTTACAGGGAGAATTCACCCCTCCACTTT.